This T cell receptor beta chain derives from a study of blood T cell repertoires in COVID-19. Authors' data handling: Reference gene primer amplification gave nucleated cell count estimates. Generated by immunoSEQ multiplex PCR, the TCRdb table keeps only in-frame clones and is missing some. The DNA gave D and trimming, while V, J and clone size come from that table. The data contain more than 300,000 clones, more than 75% of them singletons. After removal of 3 bases from V and 6 bases from J, the junction contained 11 bases not matched to a gene. Per germline, CDR1 DFQATT and CDR2 SNEGSKA (reference sequence). The CDR3 covers 14 residues. Patients at the Seattle site were enrolled during active infection and followed longitudinally.

The sequenced material came from peripheral blood. The chain carries TRBV20-1 and TRBJ2-7; 7 bases fit TRBD2. This TCR came from a woman aged 30 to 39 with COVID-19, enrolled during active disease. CDR3 protein: CSASLAGVVLEQYF. CDR3 sequence (DNA): TGCAGTGCTAGTTTGGCGGGAGTCGTTCTCGAGCAGTACTTC.